The present T cell receptor beta chain was sequenced within a study of blood T cells in healthy people across ages. This clonotype has a handful of counts. Its specificity is unknown. Findings and caveats of the study: Using unsorted PBMCs precluded a conclusive naive versus antigen-experienced comparison. Diversity was higher, and naive CD4+ cells more numerous, in long-lived donors than in aged donors.

PBMCs numbering at least 6.5 million were isolated per sample. A J-beta primer mix and a sample-barcoded 5' primer were used in a second PCR of about 7 to 12 cycles. Via MiXCR, TCRdb re-called the 5' RACE reads, giving one row per CDR3 protein. The sample carries about 1.5 million distinct CDR3 sequences, 42% recorded once. The CDR3 loop spans 17 amino acids. Germline V gives CDR1 DFQATT, CDR2 SNEGSKA (reference sequence). The J segment lost 2 bases and the V segment lost 1 base, leaving 9 bases of the junction unmatched. J is TRBJ2-7 and V is TRBV20-1, with 12 bases matching TRBD2. The sequenced sample was blood. The sequence was obtained from a woman aged 18-29 years in good health. The chain's CDR3 is CSARGFAASGGAYEQYF. The CDR3, as DNA: TGCAGTGCTAGAGGGTTTGCGGCTAGCGGGGGGGCCTACGAGCAGTACTTC.